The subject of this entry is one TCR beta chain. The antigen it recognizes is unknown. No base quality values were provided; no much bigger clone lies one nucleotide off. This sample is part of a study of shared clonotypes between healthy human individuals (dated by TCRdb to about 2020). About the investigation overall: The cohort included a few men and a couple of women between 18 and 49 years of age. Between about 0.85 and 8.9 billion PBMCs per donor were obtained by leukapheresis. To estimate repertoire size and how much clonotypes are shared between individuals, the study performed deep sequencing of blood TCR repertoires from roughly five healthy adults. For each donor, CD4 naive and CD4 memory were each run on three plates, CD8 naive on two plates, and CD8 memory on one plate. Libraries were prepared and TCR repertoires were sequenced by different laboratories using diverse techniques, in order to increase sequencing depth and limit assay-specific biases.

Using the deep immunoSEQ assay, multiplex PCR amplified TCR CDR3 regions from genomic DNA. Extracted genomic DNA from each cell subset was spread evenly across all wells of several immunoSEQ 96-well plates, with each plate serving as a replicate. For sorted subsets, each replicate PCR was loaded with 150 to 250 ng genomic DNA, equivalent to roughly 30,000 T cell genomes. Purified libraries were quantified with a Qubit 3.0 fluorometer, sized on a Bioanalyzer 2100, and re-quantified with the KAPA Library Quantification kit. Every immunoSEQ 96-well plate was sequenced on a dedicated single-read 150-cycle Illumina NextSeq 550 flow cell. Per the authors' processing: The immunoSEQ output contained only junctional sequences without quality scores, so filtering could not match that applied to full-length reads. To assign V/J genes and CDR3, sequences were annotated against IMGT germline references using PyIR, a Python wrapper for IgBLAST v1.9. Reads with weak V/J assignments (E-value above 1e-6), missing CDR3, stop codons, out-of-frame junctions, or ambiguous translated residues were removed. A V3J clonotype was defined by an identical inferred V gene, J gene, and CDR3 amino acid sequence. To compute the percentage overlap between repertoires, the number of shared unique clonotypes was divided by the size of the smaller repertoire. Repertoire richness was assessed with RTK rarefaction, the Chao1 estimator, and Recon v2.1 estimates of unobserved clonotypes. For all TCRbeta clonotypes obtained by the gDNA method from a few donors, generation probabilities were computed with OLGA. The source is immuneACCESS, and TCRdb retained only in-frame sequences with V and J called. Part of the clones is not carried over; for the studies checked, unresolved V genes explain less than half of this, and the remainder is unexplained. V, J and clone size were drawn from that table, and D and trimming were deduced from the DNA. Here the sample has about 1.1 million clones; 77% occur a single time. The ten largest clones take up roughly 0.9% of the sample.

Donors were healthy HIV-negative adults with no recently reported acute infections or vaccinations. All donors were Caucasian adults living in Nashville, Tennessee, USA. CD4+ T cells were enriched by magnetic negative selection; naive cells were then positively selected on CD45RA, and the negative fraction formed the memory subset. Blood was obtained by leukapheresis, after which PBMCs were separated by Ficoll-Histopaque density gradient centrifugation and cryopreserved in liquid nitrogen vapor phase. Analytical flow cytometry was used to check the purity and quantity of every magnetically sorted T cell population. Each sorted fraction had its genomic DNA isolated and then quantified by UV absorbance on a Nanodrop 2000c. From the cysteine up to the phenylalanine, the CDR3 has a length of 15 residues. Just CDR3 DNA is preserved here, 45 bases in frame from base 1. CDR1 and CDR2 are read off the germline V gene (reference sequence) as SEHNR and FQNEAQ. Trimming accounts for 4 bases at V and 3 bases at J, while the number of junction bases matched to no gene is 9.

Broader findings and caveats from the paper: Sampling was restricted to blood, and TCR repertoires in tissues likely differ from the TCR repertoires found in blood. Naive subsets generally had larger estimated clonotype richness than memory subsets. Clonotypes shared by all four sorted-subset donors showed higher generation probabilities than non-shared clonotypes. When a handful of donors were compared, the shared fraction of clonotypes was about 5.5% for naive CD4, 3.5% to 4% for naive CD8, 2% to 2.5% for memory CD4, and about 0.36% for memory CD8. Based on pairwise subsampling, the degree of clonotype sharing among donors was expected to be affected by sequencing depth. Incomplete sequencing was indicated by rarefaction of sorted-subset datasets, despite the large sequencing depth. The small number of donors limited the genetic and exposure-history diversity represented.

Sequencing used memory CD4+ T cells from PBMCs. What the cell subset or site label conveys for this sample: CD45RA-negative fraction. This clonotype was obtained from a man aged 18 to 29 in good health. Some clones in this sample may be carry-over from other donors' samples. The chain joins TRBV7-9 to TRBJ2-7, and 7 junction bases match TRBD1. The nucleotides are TGTGCCAGCAGCTCCGCCCGGGACAGCTTCTACGAGCAGTACTTC. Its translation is CASSSARDSFYEQYF.